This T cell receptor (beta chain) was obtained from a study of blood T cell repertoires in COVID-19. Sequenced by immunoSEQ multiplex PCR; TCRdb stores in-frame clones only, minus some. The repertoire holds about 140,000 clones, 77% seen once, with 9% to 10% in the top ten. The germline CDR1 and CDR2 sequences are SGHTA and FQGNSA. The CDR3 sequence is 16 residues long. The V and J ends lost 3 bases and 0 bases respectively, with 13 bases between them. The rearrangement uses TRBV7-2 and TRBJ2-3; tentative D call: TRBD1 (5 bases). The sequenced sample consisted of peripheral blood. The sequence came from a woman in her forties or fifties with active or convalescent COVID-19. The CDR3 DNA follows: TGTGCCAGCAGCTTGGGGCCTACGGGTAGCACAGATACGCAGTATTTT. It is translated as CASSLGPTGSTDTQYF.